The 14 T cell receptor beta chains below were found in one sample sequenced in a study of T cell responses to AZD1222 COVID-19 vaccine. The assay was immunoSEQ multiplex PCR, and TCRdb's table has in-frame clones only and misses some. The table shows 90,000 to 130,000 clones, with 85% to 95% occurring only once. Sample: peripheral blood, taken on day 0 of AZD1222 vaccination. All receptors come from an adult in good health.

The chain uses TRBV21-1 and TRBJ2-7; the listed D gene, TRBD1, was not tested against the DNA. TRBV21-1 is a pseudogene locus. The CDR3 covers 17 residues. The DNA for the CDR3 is TGTGCCAGCATCCTGTCGGGACAAGGCCCTTTAACGGGCGAGCAGTACTTC. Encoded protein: CASILSGQGPLTGEQYF.

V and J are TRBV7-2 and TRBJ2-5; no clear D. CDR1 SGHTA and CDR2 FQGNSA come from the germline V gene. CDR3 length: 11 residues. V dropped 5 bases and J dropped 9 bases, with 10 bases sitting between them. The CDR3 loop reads CASSQDPAQYF. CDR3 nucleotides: TGTGCCAGCAGCCAGGACCCGGCCCAGTACTTC.

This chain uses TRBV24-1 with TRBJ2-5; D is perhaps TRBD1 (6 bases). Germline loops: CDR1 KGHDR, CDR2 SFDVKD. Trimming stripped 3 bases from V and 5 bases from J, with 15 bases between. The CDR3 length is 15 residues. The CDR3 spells CATSDTQGREETQYF. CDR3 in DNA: TGTGCCACCAGTGATACCCAGGGGAGAGAGGAGACCCAGTACTTC.

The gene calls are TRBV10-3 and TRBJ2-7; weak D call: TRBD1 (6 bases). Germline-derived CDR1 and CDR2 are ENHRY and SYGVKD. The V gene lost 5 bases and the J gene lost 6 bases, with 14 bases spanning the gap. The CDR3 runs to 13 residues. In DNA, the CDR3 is TGTGCCATCAGTTCCAGGACAGACACCGAGCAGTACTTC. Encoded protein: CAISSRTDTEQYF.

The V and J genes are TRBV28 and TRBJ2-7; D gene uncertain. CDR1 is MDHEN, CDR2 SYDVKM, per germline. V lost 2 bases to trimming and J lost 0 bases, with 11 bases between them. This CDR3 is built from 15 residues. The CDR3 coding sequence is TGTGCCAGCAGTTTACTACGCGGCTACTCCTACGAGCAGTACTTC. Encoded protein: CASSLLRGYSYEQYF.

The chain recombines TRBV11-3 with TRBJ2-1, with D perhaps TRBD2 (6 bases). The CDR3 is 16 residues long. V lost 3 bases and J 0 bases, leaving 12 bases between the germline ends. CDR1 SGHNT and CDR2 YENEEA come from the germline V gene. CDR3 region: CASSFGGSNSYNEQFF. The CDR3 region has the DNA TGTGCCAGCAGCTTTGGGGGGAGTAACTCCTACAATGAGCAGTTCTTC. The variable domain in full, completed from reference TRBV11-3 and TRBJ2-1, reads EAGVVQSPRYKIIEKKQPVAFWCNPISGHNTLYWYLQNLGQGPELLIRYENEEAVDDSQLPKDRFSAERLKGVDSTLKIQPAELGDSAVYLCASSFGGSNSYNEQFFGPGTRLTVL.

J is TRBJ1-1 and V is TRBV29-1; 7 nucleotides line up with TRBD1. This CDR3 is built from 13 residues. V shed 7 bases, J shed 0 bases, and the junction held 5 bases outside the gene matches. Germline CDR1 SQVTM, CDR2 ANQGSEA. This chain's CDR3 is CSAQGQMNTEAFF. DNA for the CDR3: TGCAGCGCCCAGGGACAGATGAACACTGAAGCTTTCTTT.

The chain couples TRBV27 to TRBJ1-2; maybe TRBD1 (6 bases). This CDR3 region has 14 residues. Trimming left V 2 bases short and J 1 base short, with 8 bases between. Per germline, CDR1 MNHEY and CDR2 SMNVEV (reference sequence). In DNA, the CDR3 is TGTGCCAGCAGTTTAGGGGGCAGTAACTATGGCTACACCTTC. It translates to CASSLGGSNYGYTF.

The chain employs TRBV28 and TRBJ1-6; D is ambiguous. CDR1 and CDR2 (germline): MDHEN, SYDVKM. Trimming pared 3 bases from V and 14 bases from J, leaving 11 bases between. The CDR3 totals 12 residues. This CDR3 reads CASSLVVSTLHF. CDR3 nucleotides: TGTGCCAGCAGTTTGGTCGTCAGCACCCTCCACTTT.

CDR3 amino acids: CASSLAGQQEAFF. CDR3 DNA: TGTGCCAGCAGCTTAGCGGGACAGCAAGAAGCTTTCTTT. The gene calls are TRBV7-9 and TRBJ1-1, with TRBD1 matching 7 bases. The junction had 3 bases not matched to a gene; V was cut back by 0 bases and J by 8 bases. This CDR3 comprises 13 residues. The germline V gene encodes CDR1 SEHNR and CDR2 FQNEAQ (reference sequence).

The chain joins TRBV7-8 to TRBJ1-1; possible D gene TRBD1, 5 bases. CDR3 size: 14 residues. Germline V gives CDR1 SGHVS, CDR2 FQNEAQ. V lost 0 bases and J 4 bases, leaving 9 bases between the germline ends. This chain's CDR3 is CASSLASGITEAFF. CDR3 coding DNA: TGTGCCAGCAGCTTAGCGTCAGGGATCACTGAAGCTTTCTTT.

The CDR3 sequence: CASSYSGRSNTEAFF. The CDR3 coding sequence is TGTGCCAGCAGTTACTCGGGCAGGAGTAACACTGAAGCTTTCTTT. The chain links TRBV6-2 or TRBV6-3 to TRBJ1-1, with unresolved D. The CDR3 covers 15 residues. V lost 0 bases, J lost 2 bases, and 10 bases lay in between. Germline loops: CDR1 MNHEY, CDR2 SVGEGT.

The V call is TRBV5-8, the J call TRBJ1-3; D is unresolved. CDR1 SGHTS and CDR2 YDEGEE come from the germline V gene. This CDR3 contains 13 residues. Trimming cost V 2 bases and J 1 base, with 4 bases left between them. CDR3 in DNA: TGTGCCAGCAGCTTAAGGTCTGGAAACACCATATATTTT. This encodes CASSLRSGNTIYF.

CDR3 bases: TGTGCCAGTAGTATAGGTTTGGGGATTGTGACCGGGGAGCTGTTTTTT. Protein: CASSIGLGIVTGELFF. The chain recombines TRBV19 with TRBJ2-2; D gene ambiguous. The CDR3 has 16 amino acids. Trimming removed 1 base from V and 5 bases from J, with 14 bases in between. CDR1 is LNHDA, CDR2 SQIVND, per germline (reference sequence).